The present T cell receptor (beta chain) was sequenced within a study of cytomegalovirus exposure and HLA in healthy donors. PCR was performed using 60 Vbeta and 13 Jbeta primers. Assay used: immunoSEQ multiplex PCR; TCRdb lists only in-frame clones, some missing. The sample has just under 80,000 clones, over 60% seen once. As for this clone: The antigen is unknown.

Broader study findings: Immune exposure data for these donors was limited to CMV serostatus. An analysis done earlier found most TCR beta V segments productive about 87% or about 30% of the time. Confirmation was obtained in vitro that three CMV-associated chains are specific for CMV antigens.

Material for sequencing was PBMCs. The TCR originated in a man aged 35 to 55 in good health and CMV-seronegative.

DNA for the CDR3: TGTGCCAGCAGCTCCGGGACTAGCGGGAGGGGTATGGGGCAGTTCTTC. Its translation: CASSSGTSGRGMGQFF. The genes are TRBV7-2 and TRBJ2-1, with TRBD2 matching 16 bases. Germline V gives CDR1 SGHTA, CDR2 FQGNSA. V shed 4 bases, J shed 12 bases, and the junction held 9 bases outside the gene matches. The CDR3 totals 16 residues.